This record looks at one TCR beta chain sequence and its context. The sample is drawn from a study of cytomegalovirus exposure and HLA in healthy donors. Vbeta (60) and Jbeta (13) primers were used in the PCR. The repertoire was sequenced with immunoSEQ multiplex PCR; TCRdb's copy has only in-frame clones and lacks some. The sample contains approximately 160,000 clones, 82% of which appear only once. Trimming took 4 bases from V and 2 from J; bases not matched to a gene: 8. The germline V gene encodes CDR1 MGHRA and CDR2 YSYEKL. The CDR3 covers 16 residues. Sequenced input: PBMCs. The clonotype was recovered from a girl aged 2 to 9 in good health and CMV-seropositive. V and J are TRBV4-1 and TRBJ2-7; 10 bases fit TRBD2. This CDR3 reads CASSPYLAGGTYEQYF. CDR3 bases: TGCGCCAGCAGCCCCTATTTAGCGGGAGGCACCTACGAGCAGTACTTC.